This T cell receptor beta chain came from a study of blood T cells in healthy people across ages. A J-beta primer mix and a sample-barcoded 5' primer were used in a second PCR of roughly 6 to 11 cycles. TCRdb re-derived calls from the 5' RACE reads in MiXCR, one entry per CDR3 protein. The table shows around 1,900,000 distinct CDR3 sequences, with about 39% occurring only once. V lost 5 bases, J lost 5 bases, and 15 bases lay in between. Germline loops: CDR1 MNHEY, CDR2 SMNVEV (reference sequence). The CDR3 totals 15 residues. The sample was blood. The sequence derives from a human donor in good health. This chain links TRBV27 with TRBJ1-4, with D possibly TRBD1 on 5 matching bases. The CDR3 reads CASSPPEGSNEKLFF. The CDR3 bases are TGTGCCAGCAGTCCTCCCGAGGGGTCAAATGAAAAACTGTTTTTT.